These T cell receptor beta chains were read from a single sample in a study of Graves' ophthalmopathy and Graves' hyperthyroidism. One entry per CDR3 protein, called by TCRdb with MiXCR from the multiplex PCR reads. Of over 200,000 distinct CDR3 sequences listed, approximately 29% are singletons. Sequencing used peripheral blood. These receptors all stem from a man aged 45-65 years with Graves' ophthalmopathy. CDR3s include the opening cysteine and the closing phenylalanine or tryptophan. Fields, in order: clone size, D gene, J gene, V gene, CDR3 protein, CDR3 DNA. D genes are given only for firm matches. A row's size may be missing; if present it is once, few, many or a size class.

abundance: NA
d_gene: TRBD1
j_gene: TRBJ1-5
v_gene: TRBV18
CDR3aa: CASSRDRGLIQPQHF
CDR3nt: TGTGCCAGCTCCCGGGACAGGGGGCTGATTCAGCCCCAGCATTTT

abundance: many
d_gene: NA
j_gene: TRBJ1-2
v_gene: TRBV11-2
CDR3aa: CTSSGFVAGGYGYTF
CDR3nt: TGTACCAGCAGCGGTTTCGTAGCGGGAGGCTATGGCTACACCTTC

abundance: NA
d_gene: TRBD1
j_gene: TRBJ1-5
v_gene: TRBV24-1
CDR3aa: CATSDAGQGKNQPQHF
CDR3nt: TGTGCCACCAGTGATGCGGGACAGGGCAAAAATCAGCCCCAGCATTTT

abundance: NA
d_gene: TRBD1
j_gene: TRBJ1-5
v_gene: TRBV7-8
CDR3aa: CASSLEGQGMNQPQHF
CDR3nt: TGTGCCAGCAGCTTAGAGGGACAGGGGATGAATCAGCCCCAGCATTTT

abundance: many
d_gene: NA
j_gene: TRBJ2-2
v_gene: TRBV12-3/TRBV12-4
CDR3aa: CASSLLLALGELFF
CDR3nt: TGTGCCAGCAGTTTGCTACTAGCCCTCGGGGAGCTGTTTTTT

abundance: NA
d_gene: NA
j_gene: TRBJ1-1
v_gene: TRBV7-9
CDR3aa: CASSSPLMNEAFF
CDR3nt: TGTGCCAGCAGCTCCCCCTTGATGAATGAAGCTTTCTTT

abundance: many
d_gene: TRBD1
j_gene: TRBJ2-7
v_gene: TRBV5-1
CDR3aa: CASSLYTGARYEQYF
CDR3nt: TGCGCCAGCAGCTTATATACAGGGGCGCGCTACGAGCAGTACTTC

abundance: NA
d_gene: NA
j_gene: TRBJ2-7
v_gene: TRBV13
CDR3aa: CASSFNLDSHKYF
CDR3nt: TGTGCCAGCAGCTTCAACCTTGACAGCCACAAGTACTTC

abundance: once
d_gene: TRBD2
j_gene: TRBJ2-7
v_gene: TRBV28
CDR3aa: CASSLSSFGLAGYEQYF
CDR3nt: TGTGCCAGCAGTTTATCATCCTTTGGACTAGCGGGGTACGAGCAGTACTTC

abundance: NA
d_gene: TRBD1
j_gene: TRBJ1-1
v_gene: TRBV7-3
CDR3aa: CASSLYGGDRPNTEAFF
CDR3nt: TGTGCCAGCAGCTTATACGGGGGGGACAGACCTAACACTGAAGCTTTCTTT

abundance: many
d_gene: TRBD1
j_gene: TRBJ1-6
v_gene: TRBV12-3/TRBV12-4
CDR3aa: CASSLLGTGDSPLHF
CDR3nt: TGTGCCAGCAGTCTCCTAGGGACAGGGGATTCACCCCTCCACTTT

abundance: NA
d_gene: NA
j_gene: TRBJ2-5
v_gene: TRBV29-1
CDR3aa: CSVEVGEGETQYF
CDR3nt: TGCAGCGTTGAAGTGGGAGAGGGTGAGACCCAGTACTTC

abundance: many
d_gene: NA
j_gene: TRBJ1-5
v_gene: TRBV5-1
CDR3aa: CASSLGGIHQPQHF
CDR3nt: TGCGCCAGCAGCTTGGGAGGCATACATCAGCCCCAGCATTTT

abundance: many
d_gene: NA
j_gene: TRBJ2-7
v_gene: TRBV12-3/TRBV12-4
CDR3aa: CASSFGQYYEQYF
CDR3nt: TGTGCCAGCAGTTTTGGGCAATACTACGAGCAGTACTTC

abundance: many
d_gene: NA
j_gene: TRBJ1-2
v_gene: TRBV6-5
CDR3aa: CASSISDRTNYGYTF
CDR3nt: TGTGCCAGCAGTATTTCGGACCGAACTAACTATGGCTACACCTTC

abundance: many
d_gene: TRBD2
j_gene: TRBJ2-5
v_gene: TRBV30
CDR3aa: CAWRRLAGETQYF
CDR3nt: TGTGCCTGGCGAAGACTAGCGGGAGAGACCCAGTACTTC

abundance: many
d_gene: TRBD1
j_gene: TRBJ1-1
v_gene: TRBV6-2/TRBV6-3
CDR3aa: CASRPQPGQRPNTEAFF
CDR3nt: TGTGCCAGCAGACCACAGCCGGGACAGAGACCGAACACTGAAGCTTTCTTT

abundance: NA
d_gene: TRBD1
j_gene: TRBJ1-1
v_gene: TRBV7-9
CDR3aa: CATTGTGGSEAFF
CDR3nt: TGTGCCACAACCGGGACAGGGGGGTCTGAAGCTTTCTTT

abundance: many
d_gene: NA
j_gene: TRBJ2-5
v_gene: TRBV7-6
CDR3aa: CASSLAGTETQYF
CDR3nt: TGTGCCAGCAGCTTAGCAGGGACGGAGACCCAGTACTTC

abundance: many
d_gene: TRBD1
j_gene: TRBJ1-6
v_gene: TRBV9
CDR3aa: CASSVETGPYNSPLHF
CDR3nt: TGTGCCAGCAGCGTCGAGACAGGGCCCTATAATTCACCCCTCCACTTT

abundance: many
d_gene: NA
j_gene: TRBJ2-2
v_gene: TRBV18
CDR3aa: CASSPPGDTGELFF
CDR3nt: TGTGCCAGCTCACCACCGGGGGACACCGGGGAGCTGTTTTTT

abundance: many
d_gene: NA
j_gene: TRBJ1-3
v_gene: TRBV19
CDR3aa: CASNPGQLGNTIYF
CDR3nt: TGTGCCAGTAACCCAGGGCAACTTGGAAACACCATATATTTT

abundance: NA
d_gene: NA
j_gene: TRBJ2-7
v_gene: TRBV6-1
CDR3aa: CASSRRMGEQYF
CDR3nt: TGTGCCAGCAGTCGAAGGATGGGCGAGCAGTACTTC

abundance: NA
d_gene: TRBD1
j_gene: TRBJ1-1
v_gene: TRBV12-3/TRBV12-4
CDR3aa: CASSLDGQVNTEAFF
CDR3nt: TGTGCCAGCAGTTTAGACGGACAGGTGAACACTGAAGCTTTCTTT

abundance: NA
d_gene: NA
j_gene: TRBJ2-5
v_gene: TRBV12-5
CDR3aa: CASGLGGGLETQYF
CDR3nt: TGTGCTAGTGGTTTGGGGGGGGGGCTGGAGACCCAGTACTTC

abundance: many
d_gene: NA
j_gene: TRBJ1-5
v_gene: TRBV7-2
CDR3aa: CASSARTDSNQPQHF
CDR3nt: TGTGCCAGCAGCGCACGGACAGATAGCAATCAGCCCCAGCATTTT

abundance: NA
d_gene: TRBD1
j_gene: TRBJ1-6
v_gene: TRBV12-3/TRBV12-4
CDR3aa: CASRTGTENSPLHF
CDR3nt: TGTGCCAGCAGGACCGGGACAGAAAATTCACCCCTCCACTTT

abundance: NA
d_gene: NA
j_gene: TRBJ1-1
v_gene: TRBV6-5
CDR3aa: CASSYSTGTPNTEAFF
CDR3nt: TGTGCCAGCAGTTACTCTACTGGGACACCGAACACTGAAGCTTTCTTT

abundance: many
d_gene: TRBD2
j_gene: TRBJ2-7
v_gene: TRBV20-1
CDR3aa: CSAGSTGTSGYEQYF
CDR3nt: TGCAGTGCTGGGTCCACCGGGACTAGCGGCTACGAGCAGTACTTC

abundance: many
d_gene: TRBD2
j_gene: TRBJ2-7
v_gene: TRBV6-2/TRBV6-3
CDR3aa: CASSHGLAGDGGLYEQYF
CDR3nt: TGTGCCAGCAGTCACGGACTAGCGGGAGATGGGGGCCTATACGAGCAGTACTTC

abundance: many
d_gene: TRBD2
j_gene: TRBJ2-2
v_gene: TRBV10-2
CDR3aa: CASTGTSVTGELFF
CDR3nt: TGCGCCAGCACCGGGACTAGCGTCACCGGGGAGCTGTTTTTT

abundance: NA
d_gene: NA
j_gene: TRBJ2-7
v_gene: TRBV12-3/TRBV12-4
CDR3aa: CASSTQGVYEQYF
CDR3nt: TGTGCCAGCAGTACACAGGGTGTCTACGAGCAGTACTTC

abundance: many
d_gene: TRBD2
j_gene: TRBJ2-5
v_gene: TRBV9
CDR3aa: CASSPGLAGGETQYF
CDR3nt: TGTGCCAGCAGCCCCGGACTAGCGGGAGGAGAGACCCAGTACTTC

abundance: many
d_gene: TRBD1
j_gene: TRBJ1-2
v_gene: TRBV12-3/TRBV12-4
CDR3aa: CASSLRGPDGYTF
CDR3nt: TGTGCCAGCAGTTTGAGGGGGCCGGATGGCTACACCTTC

abundance: NA
d_gene: NA
j_gene: TRBJ2-7
v_gene: TRBV27
CDR3aa: CASSFSRDTYEQYF
CDR3nt: TGTGCCAGCAGTTTTTCGAGGGACACCTACGAGCAGTACTTC

abundance: many
d_gene: NA
j_gene: TRBJ2-5
v_gene: TRBV7-3
CDR3aa: CASSLSSARVETQYF
CDR3nt: TGTGCCAGCAGCTTGTCTAGCGCCCGTGTGGAGACCCAGTACTTC

abundance: many
d_gene: NA
j_gene: TRBJ2-2
v_gene: TRBV7-2
CDR3aa: CASSFGIYTGELFF
CDR3nt: TGTGCCAGCAGCTTCGGGATTTACACCGGGGAGCTGTTTTTT

abundance: NA
d_gene: NA
j_gene: TRBJ2-7
v_gene: TRBV6-2/TRBV6-3
CDR3aa: CASSPQPGYYEQYF
CDR3nt: TGTGCCAGCAGCCCGCAGCCGGGGTACTACGAGCAGTACTTC

abundance: many
d_gene: NA
j_gene: TRBJ1-5
v_gene: TRBV7-9
CDR3aa: CASSLGWGPDQPQHF
CDR3nt: TGTGCCAGCAGCTTAGGATGGGGGCCTGATCAGCCCCAGCATTTT

abundance: many
d_gene: NA
j_gene: TRBJ1-5
v_gene: TRBV7-8
CDR3aa: CASSLVPPGEPQHF
CDR3nt: TGTGCCAGCAGCTTAGTCCCGCCAGGGGAGCCCCAGCATTTT

abundance: many
d_gene: NA
j_gene: TRBJ2-5
v_gene: TRBV10-3
CDR3aa: CAISGGEETQYF
CDR3nt: TGTGCCATCAGTGGAGGGGAGGAGACCCAGTACTTC

abundance: many
d_gene: NA
j_gene: TRBJ1-5
v_gene: TRBV6-2/TRBV6-3
CDR3aa: CASSYSNGWGQPQHF
CDR3nt: TGTGCCAGCAGTTACTCGAACGGATGGGGTCAGCCCCAGCATTTT

abundance: many
d_gene: TRBD1
j_gene: TRBJ1-5
v_gene: TRBV7-9
CDR3aa: CASSLGQHSNQPQHF
CDR3nt: TGTGCCAGCAGCTTGGGACAGCACTCCAATCAGCCCCAGCATTTT

abundance: NA
d_gene: TRBD2
j_gene: TRBJ2-5
v_gene: TRBV12-3/TRBV12-4
CDR3aa: CASSSRTSTETQYF
CDR3nt: TGTGCCAGCAGCTCCCGGACTAGCACGGAGACCCAGTACTTC

abundance: many
d_gene: TRBD2
j_gene: TRBJ2-7
v_gene: TRBV20-1
CDR3aa: CSARSAEGLTYEQYF
CDR3nt: TGCAGTGCTAGATCCGCCGAGGGACTAACCTACGAGCAGTACTTC

abundance: many
d_gene: NA
j_gene: TRBJ1-1
v_gene: TRBV7-9
CDR3aa: CASSLALAALNTEAFF
CDR3nt: TGTGCCAGCAGCTTAGCGTTGGCGGCCCTTAACACTGAAGCTTTCTTT

abundance: many
d_gene: TRBD2
j_gene: TRBJ2-7
v_gene: TRBV5-1
CDR3aa: CASSSLTSGKPYEQYF
CDR3nt: TGCGCCAGCAGCTCCCTGACTAGCGGGAAACCCTACGAGCAGTACTTC

abundance: NA
d_gene: NA
j_gene: TRBJ2-7
v_gene: TRBV6-5
CDR3aa: CASSYRQERYEQYF
CDR3nt: TGTGCCAGCAGTTACCGGCAGGAGCGCTACGAGCAGTACTTC

abundance: many
d_gene: NA
j_gene: TRBJ1-2
v_gene: TRBV19
CDR3aa: CASNSRQASNYGYTF
CDR3nt: TGTGCCAGTAACTCCCGACAGGCATCTAACTATGGCTACACCTTC

abundance: many
d_gene: NA
j_gene: TRBJ1-2
v_gene: TRBV12-3/TRBV12-4
CDR3aa: CASRTAYGYTF
CDR3nt: TGTGCCAGCAGGACAGCGTATGGCTACACCTTC

abundance: many
d_gene: TRBD1
j_gene: TRBJ2-2
v_gene: TRBV12-3/TRBV12-4
CDR3aa: CASSSGQGGGELFF
CDR3nt: TGTGCCAGCAGTTCAGGACAGGGCGGCGGGGAGCTGTTTTTT

abundance: many
d_gene: TRBD1
j_gene: TRBJ1-1
v_gene: TRBV5-4
CDR3aa: CASSLAGQRYAVTLENTEAFF
CDR3nt: TGTGCCAGCAGCTTGGCGGGACAGAGGTACGCAGTTACCCTAGAGAACACTGAAGCTTTCTTT

abundance: many
d_gene: TRBD1
j_gene: TRBJ2-3
v_gene: TRBV27
CDR3aa: CASSFRDSYTDTQYF
CDR3nt: TGTGCCAGCAGTTTTCGGGACAGTTACACAGATACGCAGTATTTT

abundance: once
d_gene: TRBD2
j_gene: TRBJ2-7
v_gene: TRBV6-2/TRBV6-3
CDR3aa: CASSYSLAGARDEQYF
CDR3nt: TGTGCCAGCAGTTACTCCCTAGCGGGGGCCAGGGACGAGCAGTACTTC

abundance: many
d_gene: TRBD1
j_gene: TRBJ1-2
v_gene: TRBV7-8
CDR3aa: CASSLEPAGGVYGYTF
CDR3nt: TGTGCCAGCAGCTTAGAGCCGGCAGGGGGAGTGTATGGCTACACCTTC

abundance: many
d_gene: NA
j_gene: TRBJ1-1
v_gene: TRBV5-1
CDR3aa: CASSLGAGGTSNTEAFF
CDR3nt: TGCGCCAGCAGCTTGGGGGCTGGGGGGACTTCGAACACTGAAGCTTTCTTT

abundance: NA
d_gene: TRBD1
j_gene: TRBJ2-7
v_gene: TRBV20-1
CDR3aa: CSARQPTGGHEQYF
CDR3nt: TGCAGTGCTAGGCAACCGACAGGGGGGCACGAGCAGTACTTC

abundance: NA
d_gene: NA
j_gene: TRBJ1-1
v_gene: TRBV6-2/TRBV6-3
CDR3aa: CATGVGLWNTEAFF
CDR3nt: TGTGCCACTGGAGTCGGACTGTGGAACACTGAAGCTTTCTTT

abundance: NA
d_gene: NA
j_gene: TRBJ2-7
v_gene: TRBV28
CDR3aa: CASSISAETYEQYF
CDR3nt: TGTGCCAGCAGTATCTCGGCCGAAACCTACGAGCAGTACTTC